What follows are 10 T cell receptor beta chains derived from one specimen sequenced in a study of HIV-infected patients and healthy controls. Each CDR3 protein is one row after TCRdb ran MiXCR on the 5' RACE reads. Of roughly 68,000 distinct CDR3 sequences listed, roughly a fifth were seen once; the top ten hold approximately 1.5%. Source material: CD4+ T cells from blood. These receptors were obtained from a human donor in good health.

This clonotype was seen many times. The rearrangement joins TRBV3-1 to TRBJ1-2, with 7 bases fitting TRBD1. CDR1 is LGHDT and CDR2 is YNNKEL in the germline V gene (reference sequence). The V segment lost 0 bases and the J segment 7 bases; nucleotides outside the gene matches: 11. This CDR3 contains 16 residues. In DNA form, the CDR3 reads TGTGCCAGCAGCCAAGACAGGCCCAGGGGGAAAAGTGGCTACACCTTC. It is translated as CASSQDRPRGKSGYTF.

In its sample, this clonotype was seen a few times. This chain connects TRBV5-1 to TRBJ2-1, with 7 bases matching TRBD1. The CDR3 runs to 14 residues. Germline lookup yields CDR1 SGHRS and CDR2 YFSETQ. J lost 5 bases, V lost 0 bases, and 2 bases had no gene match. CDR3 sequence (DNA): TGCGCCAGCAGCTTGGACAGGGGTAACAATGAGCAGTTCTTC. Protein product: CASSLDRGNNEQFF.

This clonotype was seen ten or more times. CDR3 nucleotides: TGCAGTGCTAGGGAGGCGCCGTATGGCTACACCTTC. As protein: CSAREAPYGYTF. The V and J genes are TRBV20-1 and TRBJ1-2; D is unresolved. V was pared by 3 bases and J by 5 bases, with 10 bases between. The CDR3 spans 12 residues. The germline CDR1 and CDR2 sequences are DFQATT and SNEGSKA (reference sequence).

This chain uses TRBV29-1 with TRBJ2-1, with TRBD1 identical over 7 bases. V was clipped by 8 bases and J by 3 bases; unmatched bases: 7. CDR3 length: 13 amino acids. CDR1 and CDR2 (germline): SQVTM, ANQGSEA. In DNA form, the CDR3 reads TGCAGCCAGACGACAGGGAGCTACAATGAGCAGTTCTTC. It specifies CSQTTGSYNEQFF.

The chain links TRBV30 to TRBJ1-1; perhaps TRBD1 as D (6 bases). Per the germline V gene, CDR1 is GTSNPN and CDR2 is SVGIG (reference sequence). The CDR3 spans 13 residues. The ends were cut back, 2 bases at V and 1 base at J, with 8 bases in the middle. CDR3 nucleotide sequence: TGTGCCTGGAGTAGACAGGAGAACACTGAAGCTTTCTTT. This sequence encodes CAWSRQENTEAFF.

The V call is TRBV6-5, the J call TRBJ2-5, with D possibly matching TRBD1 (6 bases). Germline lookup yields CDR1 MNHEY and CDR2 SVGAGI. This CDR3 comprises 13 residues. Trimming took off 5 bases at V and 4 bases at J, with 11 bases between the two ends. The CDR3 DNA is TGTGCCAGCAGTAGGACAGCAGGAGAGACCCAGTACTTC. It encodes CASSRTAGETQYF.

The V call is TRBV18, the J call TRBJ1-2; 9 nucleotides agree with TRBD1. V shed 0 bases and J 3 bases; nucleotides not matched to a gene: 5. Germline-derived CDR1 and CDR2 are KGHSH and LQKENI. The CDR3 covers 16 residues. CDR3: CASSPPVGQGDYGYTF. In DNA, the CDR3 is TGTGCCAGCTCACCACCTGTGGGACAGGGAGACTATGGCTACACCTTC.

This clonotype was picked up many times. This sequence joins TRBV6-5 and TRBJ1-6; D is possibly TRBD1 (5 bases). Trimming left V 6 bases short and J 0 bases short, with 15 bases between. The germline V gene has CDR1 MNHEY and CDR2 SVGAGI. The CDR3 sequence is 17 residues long. The CDR3 protein is CASRWDVLSSYNSPLHF. The CDR3 bases are TGTGCCAGCAGGTGGGACGTACTGAGCTCCTATAATTCACCCCTCCACTTT.

This chain links TRBV18 with TRBJ1-5; unclear D gene. Germline V CDR1 and CDR2: KGHSH, LQKENI. This CDR3 spans 16 amino acids. The V end was cut by 6 bases, the J end by 0 bases, with 15 bases between. CDR3 DNA sequence: TGTGCCAGCTCTACCACCCCTGGGAATAGCAATCAGCCCCAGCATTTT. Translating gives CASSTTPGNSNQPQHF.

This clonotype was recorded at least ten times. This chain uses TRBV12-5 with TRBJ1-4, with 8 bases lining up with TRBD1. CDR1 LGHNT and CDR2 FRNRAP come from the germline V gene. This CDR3 spans 15 amino acids. V dropped 3 bases and J dropped 8; count of bases not matched to a gene: 8. The CDR3 nucleotides read TGTGCTAGTGGTTTACGGACAGGGCAAGCGGAAAAACTGTTTTTT. The encoded protein is CASGLRTGQAEKLFF. The full variable domain, its missing parts supplied by reference TRBV12-5 and TRBJ1-4, is DARVTQTPRHKVTEMGQEVTMRCQPILGHNTVFWYRQTMMQGLELLAYFRNRAPLDDSGMPKDRFSAEMPDATLATLKIQPSEPRDSAVYFCASGLRTGQAEKLFFGSGTQLSVL.